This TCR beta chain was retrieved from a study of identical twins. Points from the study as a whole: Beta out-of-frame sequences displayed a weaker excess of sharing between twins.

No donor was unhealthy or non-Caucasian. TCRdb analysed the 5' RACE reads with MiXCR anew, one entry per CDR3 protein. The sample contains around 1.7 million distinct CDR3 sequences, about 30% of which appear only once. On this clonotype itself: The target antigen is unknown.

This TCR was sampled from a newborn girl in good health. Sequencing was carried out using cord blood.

In nucleotides, the CDR3 is TGTGCCAGCAGTGACCGTCCAGGGGGCAATCAGCCCCAGCATTTT. Its translation is CASSDRPGGNQPQHF. The rearrangement joins TRBV2 to TRBJ1-5, with D perhaps TRBD1 (6 bases). CDR3 length equals 15 residues. The V end lost 3 bases, the J end lost 2 bases, and 11 bases lay between the germline ends. Germline lookup yields CDR1 SNHLY and CDR2 FYNNEI.